This T cell receptor beta chain was identified during a study of cytomegalovirus exposure and HLA in healthy donors. The CDR3 extends over 13 amino acids. V shed 7 bases, J shed 7 bases, and the junction held 10 bases outside the gene matches. CDR1 and CDR2 (germline): SQVTM, ANQGSEA. Primers included in the PCR were 60 Vbeta and 13 Jbeta primers. Libraries were prepared by immunoSEQ multiplex PCR; TCRdb keeps only in-frame clonotypes and omits some of them. The table shows about 62,000 clones, with 65% to 80% occurring only once. This chain links TRBV29-1 with TRBJ2-4; the match to TRBD1 covers 7 bases. This receptor was obtained from a woman between 25 and 40 years old in good health and CMV-seronegative. The sequencing input was PBMCs. CDR3 loop: CSGRQGDGNIQYF. CDR3 DNA: TGCAGCGGGCGACAGGGCGATGGGAACATTCAGTACTTC.